This T cell receptor (beta chain) comes out of a study of blood T cell repertoires in COVID-19. Study information: Samples taken during acute and convalescent COVID-19 were collected in the United States, Italy and Spain. PBMCs, B-cell-depleted T cells, or T cells provided the cDNA or gDNA that made up the material.

CDR1 GTSNPN and CDR2 SVGIG come from the germline V gene (reference sequence). The CDR3 totals 13 residues. V was clipped by 7 bases and J by 3 bases; unmatched bases: 6. Sequencing used immunoSEQ multiplex PCR; TCRdb keeps in-frame clones, though not all of them. The table lists about 200,000 clones, approximately 85% of them singletons. The rearrangement links TRBV30 to TRBJ1-2; 9 nucleotides align to TRBD1. Sequenced input: peripheral blood. This receptor was identified in a woman aged 80 or older with acute or convalescent COVID-19. For the CDR3, the DNA is TGTGCCTTGGTGACAGGGGGTGACTATGGCTACACCTTC. Encoded protein: CALVTGGDYGYTF.